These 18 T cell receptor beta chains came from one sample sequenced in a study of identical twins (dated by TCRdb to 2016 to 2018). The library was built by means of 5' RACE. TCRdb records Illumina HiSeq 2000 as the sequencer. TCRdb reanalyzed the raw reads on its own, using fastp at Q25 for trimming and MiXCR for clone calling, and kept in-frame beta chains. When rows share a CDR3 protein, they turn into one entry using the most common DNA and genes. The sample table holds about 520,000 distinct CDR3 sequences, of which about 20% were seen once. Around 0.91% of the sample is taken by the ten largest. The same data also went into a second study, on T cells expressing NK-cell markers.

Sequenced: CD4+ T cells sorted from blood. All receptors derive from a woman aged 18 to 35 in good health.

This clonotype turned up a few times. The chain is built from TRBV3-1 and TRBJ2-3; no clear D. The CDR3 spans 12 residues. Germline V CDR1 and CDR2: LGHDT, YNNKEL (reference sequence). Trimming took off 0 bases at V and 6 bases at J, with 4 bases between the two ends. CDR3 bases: TGTGCCAGCAGCCAAGATATCGATACGCAGTATTTT. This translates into CASSQDIDTQYF.

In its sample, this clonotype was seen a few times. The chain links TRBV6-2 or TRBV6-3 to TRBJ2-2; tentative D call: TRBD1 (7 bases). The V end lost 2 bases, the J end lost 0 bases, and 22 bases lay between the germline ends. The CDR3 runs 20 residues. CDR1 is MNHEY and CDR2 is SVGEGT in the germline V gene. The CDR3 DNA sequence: TGTGCCAGCAGTTACCCCGAGCGTATTCAGGGGGGTACGAACACCGGGGAGCTGTTTTTT. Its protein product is CASSYPERIQGGTNTGELFF.

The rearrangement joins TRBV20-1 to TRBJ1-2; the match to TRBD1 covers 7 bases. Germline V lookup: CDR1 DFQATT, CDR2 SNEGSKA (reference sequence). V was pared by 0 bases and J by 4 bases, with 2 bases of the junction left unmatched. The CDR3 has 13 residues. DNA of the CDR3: TGCAGTGCTAGAGAGGGGACAGTCTATGGCTACACCTTC. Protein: CSAREGTVYGYTF.

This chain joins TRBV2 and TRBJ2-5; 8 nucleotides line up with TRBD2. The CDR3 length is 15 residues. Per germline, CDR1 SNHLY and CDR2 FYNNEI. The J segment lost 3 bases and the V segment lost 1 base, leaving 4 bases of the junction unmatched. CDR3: CASSEGLAGEETQYF. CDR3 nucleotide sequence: TGTGCCAGCAGTGAAGGTCTAGCGGGTGAAGAGACCCAGTACTTC. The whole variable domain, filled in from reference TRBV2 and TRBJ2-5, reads EPEVTQTPSHQVTQMGQEVILRCVPISNHLYFYWYRQILGQKVEFLVSFYNNEISEKSEIFDDQFSVERPDGSNFTLKIRSTKLEDSAMYFCASSEGLAGEETQYFGPGTRLLVL.

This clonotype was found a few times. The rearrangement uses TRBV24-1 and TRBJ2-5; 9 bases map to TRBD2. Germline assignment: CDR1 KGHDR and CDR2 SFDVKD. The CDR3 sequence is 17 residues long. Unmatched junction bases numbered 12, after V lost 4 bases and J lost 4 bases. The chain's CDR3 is CATSDSTAGGFRETQYF. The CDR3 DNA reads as TGTGCCACCAGTGACTCCACGGCGGGAGGGTTCAGAGAGACCCAGTACTTC.

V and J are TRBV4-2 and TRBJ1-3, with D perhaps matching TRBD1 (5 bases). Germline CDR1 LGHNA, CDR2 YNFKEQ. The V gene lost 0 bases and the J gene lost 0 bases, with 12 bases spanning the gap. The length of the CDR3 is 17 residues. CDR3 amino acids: CASSQDERGFSGNTIYF. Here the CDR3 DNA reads TGTGCCAGCAGCCAAGACGAAAGGGGATTCTCTGGAAACACCATATATTTT.

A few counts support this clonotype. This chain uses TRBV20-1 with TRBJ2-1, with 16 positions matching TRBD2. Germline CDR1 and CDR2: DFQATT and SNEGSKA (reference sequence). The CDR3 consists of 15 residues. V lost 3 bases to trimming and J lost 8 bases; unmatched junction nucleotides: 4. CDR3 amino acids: CSASSGLAGGHEQFF. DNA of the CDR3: TGCAGTGCTAGCTCGGGACTAGCGGGAGGGCATGAGCAGTTCTTC.

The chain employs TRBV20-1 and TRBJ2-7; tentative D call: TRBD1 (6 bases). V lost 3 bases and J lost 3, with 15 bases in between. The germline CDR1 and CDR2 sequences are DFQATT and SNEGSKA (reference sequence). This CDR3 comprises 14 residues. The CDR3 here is CSARIGQGLYEQYF. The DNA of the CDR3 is TGCAGTGCTAGGATAGGGCAGGGGCTCTACGAGCAGTACTTC.

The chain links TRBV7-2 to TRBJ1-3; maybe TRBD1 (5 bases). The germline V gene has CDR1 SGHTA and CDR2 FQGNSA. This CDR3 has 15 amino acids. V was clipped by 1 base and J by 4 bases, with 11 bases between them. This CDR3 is CASSLVLGRGNTIYF. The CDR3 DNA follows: TGTGCCAGCAGCTTAGTGTTGGGGCGCGGAAACACCATATATTTT.

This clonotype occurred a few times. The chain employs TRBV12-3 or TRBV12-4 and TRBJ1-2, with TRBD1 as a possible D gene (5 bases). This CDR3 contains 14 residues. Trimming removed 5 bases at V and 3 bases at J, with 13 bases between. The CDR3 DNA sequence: TGTGCCAGCAGTACCACTGGGGGACACTATGGCTACACCTTC. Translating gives CASSTTGGHYGYTF.

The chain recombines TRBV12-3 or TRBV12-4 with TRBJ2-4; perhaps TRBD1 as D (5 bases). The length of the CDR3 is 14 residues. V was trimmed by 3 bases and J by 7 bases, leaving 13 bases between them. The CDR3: CASSFSGQGNIQYF. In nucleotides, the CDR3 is TGTGCCAGCAGTTTCTCGGGTCAGGGTAACATTCAGTACTTC.

CDR3 region: CASSLKQGMRNVAKNIQYF. Written as DNA, the CDR3 is TGCGCCAGCAGCTTGAAGCAGGGGATGAGGAACGTGGCCAAAAACATTCAGTACTTC. The gene calls are TRBV5-1 and TRBJ2-4; D possibly corresponds to TRBD1 (6 bases). Germline assignment: CDR1 SGHRS and CDR2 YFSETQ. The CDR3 consists of 19 residues. V lost 1 base and J lost 1, with 21 bases in between.

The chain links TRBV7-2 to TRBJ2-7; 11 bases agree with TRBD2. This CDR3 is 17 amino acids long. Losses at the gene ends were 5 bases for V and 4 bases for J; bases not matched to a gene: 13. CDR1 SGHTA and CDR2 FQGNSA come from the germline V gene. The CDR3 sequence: CASSAYPRGLADYEQYF. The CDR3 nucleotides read TGTGCCAGCAGCGCCTACCCCCGGGGACTAGCGGATTACGAGCAGTACTTC.

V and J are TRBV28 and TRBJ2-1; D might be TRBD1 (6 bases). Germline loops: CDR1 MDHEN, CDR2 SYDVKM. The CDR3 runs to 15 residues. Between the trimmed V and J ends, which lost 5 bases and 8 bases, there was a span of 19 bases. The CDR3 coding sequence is TGTGCCAGCAGTCACCGAGAAGGGGGAAGGCATGAGCAGTTCTTC. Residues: CASSHREGGRHEQFF.

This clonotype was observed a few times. The CDR3 reads CASSHPPGTSGRGGTDTQYF. The CDR3 DNA reads TGCGCCAGCAGCCACCCTCCCGGGACTAGCGGGAGGGGGGGCACAGATACGCAGTATTTT. V gene TRBV4-3 combines with J gene TRBJ2-3; TRBD2 agrees at 16 bases. Germline loops: CDR1 LGHNA, CDR2 YSLEER. V was pared by 3 bases and J by 1 base, with 10 bases of the junction left unmatched. The CDR3 runs to 20 residues.

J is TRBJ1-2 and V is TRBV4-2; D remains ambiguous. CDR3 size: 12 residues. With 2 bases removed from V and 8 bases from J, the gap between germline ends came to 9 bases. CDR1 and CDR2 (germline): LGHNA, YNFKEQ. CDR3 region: CASSQSHYGYTF. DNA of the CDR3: TGTGCCAGCAGCCAATCTCATTACGGCTACACCTTC.

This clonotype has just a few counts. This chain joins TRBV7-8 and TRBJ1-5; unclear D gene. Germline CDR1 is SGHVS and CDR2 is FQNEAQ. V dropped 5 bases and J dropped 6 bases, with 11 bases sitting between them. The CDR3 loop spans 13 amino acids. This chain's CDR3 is CASSPEVFQPQHF. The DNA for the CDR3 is TGTGCCAGCAGCCCCGAGGTGTTTCAGCCCCAGCATTTT.

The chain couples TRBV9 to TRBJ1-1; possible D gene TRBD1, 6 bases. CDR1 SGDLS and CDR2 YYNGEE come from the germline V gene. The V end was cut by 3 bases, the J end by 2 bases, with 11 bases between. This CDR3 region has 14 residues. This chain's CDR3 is CASSATDSNTEAFF. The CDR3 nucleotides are TGTGCCAGCAGCGCCACGGACAGTAACACTGAAGCTTTCTTT.